The 31 T cell receptor beta chains reported below all come from one sample, sequenced in a study of blood T cell repertoires in COVID-19. Sequencing used immunoSEQ multiplex PCR; TCRdb keeps in-frame clones, though not all of them. The sample carries 200,000 to 300,000 clones, approximately 82% recorded once. Sequences were obtained from peripheral blood. These receptors all come from a man in his forties or fifties who had recovered from COVID-19.

The chain recombines TRBV30 with TRBJ1-3; D is possibly TRBD1 (6 bases). The length of the CDR3 is 16 residues. V was shortened by 5 bases and J by 4 bases, with 21 bases between the two germline ends. In germline, CDR1 is GTSNPN, CDR2 SVGIG (reference sequence). CDR3 region: CAWQHKRRGSGNTIYF. CDR3 in DNA: TGTGCCTGGCAACACAAACGAAGGGGGTCAGGAAACACCATATATTTT.

J is TRBJ2-1 and V is TRBV5-6; 8 bases match TRBD1. After removal of 3 bases from V and 10 bases from J, the junction contained 12 bases not matched to a gene. Germline values: CDR1 SGHDT, CDR2 YYEEEE. The CDR3 loop spans 15 amino acids. The CDR3 region has the DNA TGTGCCAGCAGCTCCCTAAGGGCTCGGACAGGGGAGCAGTTCTTC. Protein: CASSSLRARTGEQFF.

V is TRBV29-1 and J is TRBJ1-1; 8 bases agree with TRBD1. Germline V lookup: CDR1 SQVTM, CDR2 ANQGSEA. This CDR3 contains 14 residues. Trimming removed 2 bases from V and 6 bases from J; junction bases left unmatched: 8. The CDR3, as DNA: TGCAGCGTTGAAAGACAGGGGAACGTTGCTGAAGCTTTCTTT. Protein product: CSVERQGNVAEAFF. The whole variable domain, remainder taken from reference TRBV29-1 and TRBJ1-1, is SAVISQKPSRDICQRGTSLTIQCQVDSQVTMMFWYRQQPGQSLTLIATANQGSEATYESGFVIDKFPISRPNLTFSTLTVSNMSPEDSSIYLCSVERQGNVAEAFFGQGTRLTVV.

The CDR3 DNA follows: TGTGCCAGCAGCCTCTCCGGGACAGGGCCCTCTACGCAGTATTTT. This gives the protein CASSLSGTGPSTQYF. This chain links TRBV6-2 or TRBV6-3 with TRBJ2-3; 9 bases fit TRBD1. The ends lost 6 bases at V and 8 bases at J; junction bases unmatched: 12. The length of the CDR3 is 15 residues. Germline V CDR1 and CDR2: MNHEY, SVGEGT.

This clone occurred many times. V and J are TRBV9 and TRBJ1-2; D is perhaps TRBD1 (6 bases). This CDR3 comprises 15 residues. Germline V gives CDR1 SGDLS, CDR2 YYNGEE. Trimming removed 2 bases from V and 5 bases from J, with 16 bases in between. The CDR3 nucleotides are TGTGCCAGCAGCGTCCTCTCGAACCAGGGGTATGGCTACACCTTC. Translating gives CASSVLSNQGYGYTF. The whole variable domain, filled in from reference TRBV9 and TRBJ1-2, reads DSGVTQTPKHLITATGQRVTLRCSPRSGDLSVYWYQQSLDQGLQFLIQYYNGEERAKGNILERFSAQQFPDLHSELNLSSLELGDSALYFCASSVLSNQGYGYTFGSGTRLTVV.

The rearrangement uses TRBV6-4 and TRBJ2-3, with no clear D. The germline V gene encodes CDR1 MRHNA and CDR2 SNTAGT. CDR3 length: 15 amino acids. Trimming removed 2 bases at V and 3 bases at J, with 12 bases between. The CDR3: CASSDEAHGTDTQYF. DNA for the CDR3: TGTGCCAGCAGTGACGAAGCCCACGGTACAGATACGCAGTATTTT.

The chain links TRBV7-2 to TRBJ1-2, with 10 positions matching TRBD1. The CDR3 extends over 15 amino acids. J was trimmed by 2 bases and V by 4 bases; bases with no gene match: 4. Germline V gives CDR1 SGHTA, CDR2 FQGNSA. CDR3 DNA: TGTGCCAGCAGCTCGGGACAGGGGAAAAACTATGGCTACACCTTC. Protein: CASSSGQGKNYGYTF.

This clone turned up a few times. The chain has TRBV2 and TRBJ1-1, with D perhaps matching TRBD1 (5 bases). CDR3 length: 12 residues. In germline, CDR1 is SNHLY, CDR2 FYNNEI. V dropped 4 bases and J dropped 7 bases, with 10 bases sitting between them. Written as DNA, the CDR3 is TGTGCCAGCAGTGTGGAGGGGCTTGAAGCTTTCTTT. Residues: CASSVEGLEAFF.

The chain carries TRBV9 and TRBJ1-2, with TRBD1 identical over 8 bases. CDR3 length: 16 amino acids. CDR1 is SGDLS, CDR2 YYNGEE, per germline. V gave up 1 base and J gave up 7 bases; unmatched junction bases: 12. For the CDR3, the DNA is TGTGCCAGCAGCGTACAGGGGGCTTCCCAGTTCGGTGGCTACACCTTC. Its protein product is CASSVQGASQFGGYTF.

The V and J genes are TRBV19 and TRBJ1-4; TRBD1 aligns across 8 bases. This CDR3 is 15 amino acids long. J was trimmed by 7 bases and V by 4 bases; bases with no gene match: 8. Germline V gives CDR1 LNHDA, CDR2 SQIVND (reference sequence). DNA for the CDR3: TGTGCCAGTAGTACGCAGGGGGCCCGAGGTGAAAAACTGTTTTTT. Protein product: CASSTQGARGEKLFF.

The chain is built from TRBV27 and TRBJ1-5; D is ambiguous. V was trimmed by 5 bases and J by 1 base, leaving 15 bases between them. Per germline, CDR1 MNHEY and CDR2 SMNVEV (reference sequence). The CDR3 length is 16 residues. CDR3: CASSPSWGESNQPQHF. The DNA of the CDR3 is TGTGCCAGCAGTCCTAGCTGGGGTGAAAGCAATCAGCCCCAGCATTTT.

This sequence joins TRBV29-1 and TRBJ1-2; D remains ambiguous. CDR1 and CDR2 (germline): SQVTM, ANQGSEA. The CDR3 loop spans 14 amino acids. This chain's CDR3 is CRSAPPGEDYGYTF. CDR3 nucleotide sequence: TGCAGATCAGCTCCTCCTGGGGAGGACTATGGCTACACCTTC. Full variable domain (missing parts from reference TRBV29-1 and TRBJ1-2): SAVISQKPSRDICQRGTSLTIQCQVDSQVTMMFWYRQQPGQSLTLIATANQGSEATYESGFVIDKFPISRPNLTFSTLTVSNMSPEDSSIYLCRSAPPGEDYGYTFGSGTRLTVV.

The rearrangement joins TRBV7-2 to TRBJ1-2; a possible D gene is TRBD1 (6 bases). V was shortened by 4 bases and J by 8 bases, with 20 bases between the two germline ends. In germline, CDR1 is SGHTA, CDR2 FQGNSA. The CDR3 contains 15 residues. This CDR3 is CASSSPGSGGRGYTF. The DNA for the CDR3 is TGTGCCAGCAGCTCCCCGGGCTCTGGGGGCAGGGGCTACACCTTC.

This clone was counted a few times. V usage is TRBV6-5 and J usage is TRBJ1-5, with D perhaps TRBD1 (6 bases). Trimming stripped 5 bases from V and 4 bases from J, with 15 bases between. Germline loops: CDR1 MNHEY, CDR2 SVGAGI. This CDR3 has 15 amino acids. The CDR3 loop reads CASSRTGSLNQPQHF. Written as DNA, the CDR3 is TGTGCCAGCAGTAGAACAGGGAGCCTGAATCAGCCCCAGCATTTT.

The chain is built from TRBV7-2 and TRBJ2-3; tentatively, D is TRBD1 (5 bases). V was clipped by 1 base and J by 1 base, with 12 bases between them. The CDR3 has 16 residues. Germline CDR1 and CDR2: SGHTA and FQGNSA. The CDR3 DNA reads TGTGCCAGCAGCTTAGGGCAGGGCGCGGGCACAGATACGCAGTATTTT. It specifies CASSLGQGAGTDTQYF.

This clone has just a few counts. The rearrangement links TRBV6-5 to TRBJ2-2; tentative D call: TRBD1 (5 bases). V was shortened by 2 bases and J by 0 bases, with 10 bases between the two germline ends. This CDR3 region has 16 residues. Germline CDR1 is MNHEY and CDR2 is SVGAGI. The DNA of the CDR3 is TGTGCCAGCAGTTACGGACACTCATCGAACACCGGGGAGCTGTTTTTT. It translates to CASSYGHSSNTGELFF.

CDR3 bases: TGCAGCGTTGAAAACGGGGCTGAAGCTTTCTTT. It codes for CSVENGAEAFF. The chain couples TRBV29-1 to TRBJ1-1; D not resolved. The CDR3 extends over 11 amino acids. CDR1 is SQVTM, CDR2 ANQGSEA, per germline. V was clipped by 2 bases and J by 6 bases, with 7 bases between them.

This chain links TRBV5-1 with TRBJ2-7; 10 bases fit TRBD1. Germline V lookup: CDR1 SGHRS, CDR2 YFSETQ. The CDR3 runs to 15 residues. The V segment lost 0 bases and the J segment 3 bases; nucleotides outside the gene matches: 3. CDR3 bases: TGCGCCAGCAGCTTGGATGGGACAGGGGACTACGAGCAGTACTTC. Translation: CASSLDGTGDYEQYF.

J is TRBJ2-1 and V is TRBV9, with TRBD2 identical over 7 bases. Germline assignment: CDR1 SGDLS and CDR2 YYNGEE. CDR3 length: 15 residues. The junction had 5 bases not matched to a gene; V was cut back by 0 bases and J by 5 bases. The CDR3 bases are TGTGCCAGCAGCGTAGGGCTGGCGGGGGACAATGAGCAGTTCTTC. It encodes CASSVGLAGDNEQFF.

V is TRBV6-2 or TRBV6-3 and J is TRBJ1-5, with 8 bases matching TRBD1. CDR1 and CDR2 (germline): MNHEY, SVGEGT. Germline trimming cut 5 bases from V and 0 bases from J; bases unmatched to any gene: 6. The CDR3 totals 16 residues. The CDR3 spells CASSVRTGHSNQPQHF. DNA of the CDR3: TGTGCCAGCAGTGTGAGGACAGGGCATAGCAATCAGCCCCAGCATTTT.

This clone was seen a few times. A junction end diverges from the germline sequence, so it may reflect a read error. The rearrangement joins TRBV7-7 to TRBJ2-1; 8 bases fit TRBD2. This CDR3 comprises 14 residues. The germline gives CDR1 SSHAT, CDR2 FNYEAQ (reference sequence). The CDR3 spells CASSVTSGYNEQFF. CDR3 sequence (DNA): TGTGCTAGCAGCGTTACTAGCGGTTACAATGAGCAGTTCTTC.

The chain has TRBV19 and TRBJ2-2; D perhaps matches TRBD1 (6 bases). The CDR3 loop spans 14 amino acids. The germline V gene encodes CDR1 LNHDA and CDR2 SQIVND (reference sequence). The V end was cut by 5 bases, the J end by 1 base, with 8 bases between. CDR3 DNA: TGTGCCAGTAGTTGGACAGTGAACACCGGGGAGCTGTTTTTT. Its translation: CASSWTVNTGELFF.

This chain uses TRBV6-6 with TRBJ1-6, with 11 bases aligning to TRBD1. From germline, CDR1 is MNHNY and CDR2 SVGAGI (reference sequence). The V gene end was trimmed by 5 bases and the J gene end by 3 bases; junction bases not matched to a gene: 6. CDR3 size: 17 residues. CDR3 bases: TGTGCCAGCAGTCCCGGGACAGGGGGAGGCTATAATTCACCCCTCCACTTT. The encoded protein is CASSPGTGGGYNSPLHF.

The gene calls are TRBV11-2 and TRBJ2-7, with a possible D match to TRBD2 (5 bases). V gave up 4 bases and J gave up 1 base, with 14 bases separating them. CDR1 and CDR2 from the germline V gene are SGHAT and FQNNGV. This CDR3 is 15 amino acids long. The CDR3 is CASSSIFGESYEQYF. The CDR3 DNA is TGTGCCAGCAGCTCAATCTTCGGGGAGTCCTACGAGCAGTACTTC.

The chain couples TRBV4-3 to TRBJ2-3, with 9 bases lining up with TRBD2. The germline gives CDR1 LGHNA, CDR2 YSLEER. Trimming took 0 bases from V and 11 from J; bases not matched to a gene: 9. This CDR3 is 15 amino acids long. CDR3 in amino acids: CASSQDSAGGALQYF. In nucleotides, the CDR3 is TGCGCCAGCAGCCAAGATTCAGCGGGGGGAGCATTGCAGTATTTT.

V gene TRBV6-5 combines with J gene TRBJ2-3; 7 positions match TRBD1. The CDR3 loop spans 13 amino acids. Germline values: CDR1 MNHEY, CDR2 SVGAGI. Trimming cost V 6 bases and J 3 bases; bases outside gene matches: 3. The CDR3 DNA is TGTGCCAGCAGGGACAGGAGGACAGATACGCAGTATTTT. It encodes CASRDRRTDTQYF.

Only one count was recorded for this clone. CDR3 sequence (DNA): TGTGCCAGCAGCTTAACCGGGACTAGCGGGATTTTGGAGCAGTACTTC. Protein: CASSLTGTSGILEQYF. The V gene is TRBV7-2, the J gene TRBJ2-7; 13 nucleotides agree with TRBD2. The CDR3 is made up of 16 amino acids. Germline CDR1 is SGHTA and CDR2 is FQGNSA. The V segment lost 2 bases and the J segment 7 bases; nucleotides outside the gene matches: 8.

V and J are TRBV15 and TRBJ1-2; 9 nucleotides line up with TRBD1. V lost 0 bases to trimming and J lost 7 bases; unmatched junction nucleotides: 6. The CDR3 covers 15 residues. CDR1 is LNHNV and CDR2 is YYDKDF in the germline V gene (reference sequence). CDR3 amino acids: CATSRDSTGGRGYTF. Written as DNA, the CDR3 is TGTGCCACCAGCAGAGATAGCACAGGGGGCCGTGGCTACACCTTC. Variable domain in full (rest from reference TRBV15 and TRBJ1-2): DAMVIQNPRYQVTQFGKPVTLSCSQTLNHNVMYWYQQKSSQAPKLLFHYYDKDFNNEADTPDNFQSRRPNTSFCFLDIRSPGLGDTAMYLCATSRDSTGGRGYTFGSGTRLTVV.

The chain uses TRBV7-9 and TRBJ1-3; D is ambiguous. Trimming removed 5 bases at V and 0 bases at J, with 11 bases between. Germline CDR1 reads SEHNR; CDR2 reads FQNEAQ (reference sequence). The CDR3 consists of 15 residues. The CDR3 here is CASSPDGGSGNTIYF. CDR3 coding DNA: TGTGCCAGCAGCCCGGACGGAGGCTCTGGAAACACCATATATTTT.

The genes are TRBV7-9 and TRBJ1-1; D is undetermined. Germline loops: CDR1 SEHNR, CDR2 FQNEAQ (reference sequence). This CDR3 has 14 amino acids. The ends were cut back, 1 base at V and 4 bases at J, with 10 bases in the middle. The CDR3 reads CASSLDVAITEAFF. The CDR3 nucleotides are TGTGCCAGCAGCTTAGACGTCGCGATCACTGAAGCTTTCTTT.

The chain joins TRBV7-9 to TRBJ2-1, with TRBD2 as a possible D gene (5 bases). Germline-derived CDR1 and CDR2 are SEHNR and FQNEAQ (reference sequence). V was cut by 5 bases and J by 9 bases, with 14 bases left in between. This CDR3 is built from 13 residues. This chain's CDR3 is CASSQTEGLEQFF. CDR3 sequence (DNA): TGTGCCAGCAGCCAAACCGAGGGTCTTGAGCAGTTCTTC.